This T cell receptor beta chain was sequenced in a study of cytomegalovirus exposure and HLA in healthy donors. This clone was recorded only once. Its specificity is unknown. Additional DNA sequences in this sample encode the identical CDR3. PCR involved 60 Vbeta and 13 Jbeta primers. Clones were sequenced by immunoSEQ multiplex PCR, and TCRdb holds only the in-frame ones, with some missing. This repertoire shows over 65,000 clones, 65% to 85% found once; its top ten account for around 3.2%. Points from the study as a whole: Presence/absence analyses supposed approximately even sequencing depth among donors.

V lost 2 bases and J 3 bases, leaving 11 bases between the germline ends. Per the germline V gene, CDR1 is SGHRS and CDR2 is YFSETQ. This CDR3 has 14 amino acids. The source material was PBMCs. The receptor was derived from a man aged 45-60 years in good health and CMV-seronegative. This chain connects TRBV5-1 to TRBJ1-1; D gene ambiguous. The CDR3 bases are TGCGCCAGCAGCTTCGAGGTTTCCTACACTGAAGCTTTCTTT. It translates to CASSFEVSYTEAFF.